A single sample is the source of the 26 T cell receptor beta chains below, sequenced in a study of identical twins. TCRdb recomputed calls from the 5' RACE reads with MiXCR, one row per CDR3 protein. The sample consists of 350,000 to 500,000 distinct CDR3 sequences, around 18% of them appearing once. Sequenced sample: naive T cells sorted from blood. The receptors derive from a man aged 50-60 years in good health.

The J gene is TRBJ2-6, the V gene TRBV5-5; D ambiguous. The CDR3 totals 17 residues. CDR1 and CDR2 from the germline V gene are SGHKS and YYEKEE (reference sequence). V was pared by 0 bases and J by 0 bases, with 10 bases between. The CDR3 nucleotides read TGTGCCAGCAGCTTGGGACCCACTCACTCTGGGGCCAACGTCCTGACTTTC. The encoded protein is CASSLGPTHSGANVLTF.

This clonotype showed up just a few times. The CDR3 bases are TGCAGTGCTGTGGGACAGCAGGCTAATGAAAAACTGTTTTTT. Protein: CSAVGQQANEKLFF. The chain has TRBV20-1 and TRBJ1-4, with 7 bases identical to TRBD1. V lost 5 bases to trimming and J lost 3 bases; unmatched junction nucleotides: 6. Germline CDR1 reads DFQATT; CDR2 reads SNEGSKA (reference sequence). This CDR3 has 14 residues.

This clonotype has only a few counts. The rearrangement links TRBV19 to TRBJ2-2, with D possibly matching TRBD1 (6 bases). Between the trimmed V and J ends, which lost 3 bases and 0 bases, there was a span of 11 bases. Germline CDR1 reads LNHDA; CDR2 reads SQIVND (reference sequence). The CDR3 loop spans 16 amino acids. The CDR3 sequence: CASSIQGPPNTGELFF. In DNA form, the CDR3 reads TGTGCCAGTAGTATTCAGGGGCCTCCGAACACCGGGGAGCTGTTTTTT.

This rearrangement joins TRBV24-1 to TRBJ2-2; D gene uncertain. V was trimmed by 4 bases and J by 1 base, leaving 9 bases between them. This CDR3 is 15 amino acids long. Germline V lookup: CDR1 KGHDR, CDR2 SFDVKD. This CDR3 is CATSDLTKNTGELFF. CDR3 bases: TGTGCCACCAGTGACCTTACAAAGAACACCGGGGAGCTGTTTTTT.

The chain recombines TRBV6-5 with TRBJ2-7, with TRBD1 identical over 7 bases. With 4 bases clipped from V and 6 bases from J, the junction kept 12 bases outside the gene matches. The CDR3 contains 15 residues. The germline V gene has CDR1 MNHEY and CDR2 SVGAGI. The CDR3 DNA follows: TGTGCCAGCAGTTTCATACAGGGGAAGGGTACCGAGCAGTACTTC. This sequence encodes CASSFIQGKGTEQYF.

The chain recombines TRBV24-1 with TRBJ1-5, with 7 bases identical to TRBD1. The CDR3 has 13 residues. The germline V gene has CDR1 KGHDR and CDR2 SFDVKD. Trimming removed 9 bases from V and 4 bases from J; junction bases left unmatched: 5. This CDR3 is CATSGQYNQPQHF. Written as DNA, the CDR3 is TGTGCCACCTCGGGACAGTATAATCAGCCCCAGCATTTT.

The CDR3 nucleotides read TGTGCCAGCAGCAACCCCGGGGCTGAAGCTTTCTTT. Its protein product is CASSNPGAEAFF. The V call is TRBV7-9, the J call TRBJ1-1; no definite D call. CDR1 is SEHNR, CDR2 FQNEAQ, per germline (reference sequence). V lost 5 bases to trimming and J lost 6 bases, with 10 bases between them. The CDR3 runs 12 residues. The full variable domain, completed using reference TRBV7-9 and TRBJ1-1, is DTGVSQNPRHKITKRGQNVTFRCDPISEHNRLYWYRQTLGQGPEFLTYFQNEAQLEKSRLLSDRFSAERPKGSFSTLEIQRTEQGDSAMYLCASSNPGAEAFFGQGTRLTVV.

This clonotype was recorded many times. The J gene is TRBJ2-3, the V gene TRBV10-3; possibly TRBD2 for D (5 bases). CDR1 ENHRY and CDR2 SYGVKD come from the germline V gene. This CDR3 region has 13 residues. V lost 2 bases and J 5 bases, leaving 8 bases between the germline ends. CDR3 DNA: TGTGCCATCAGTGAGGGAGAGGGAGATACGCAGTATTTT. As protein: CAISEGEGDTQYF.

The chain joins TRBV6-2 or TRBV6-3 to TRBJ2-7, with 10 bases lining up with TRBD2. Germline CDR1 reads MNHEY; CDR2 reads SVGEGT. The CDR3 sequence is 13 residues long. Trimming took 10 bases from V and 3 from J; bases not matched to a gene: 6. The CDR3 reads CAIRGLASYEQYF. The CDR3 region has the DNA TGTGCCATCCGGGGACTAGCGAGCTACGAGCAGTACTTC.

There are many counts of this clonotype. The J gene is TRBJ2-1, the V gene TRBV20-1, with 11 bases identical to TRBD2. The length of the CDR3 is 15 residues. The V and J ends lost 5 bases and 4 bases, in that order; junction bases with no gene match: 7. CDR1 DFQATT and CDR2 SNEGSKA come from the germline V gene (reference sequence). CDR3 nucleotide sequence: TGCAGTGCTTCTCCGGGACTAGCGGTTTACAATGAGCAGTTCTTC. It encodes CSASPGLAVYNEQFF.

A few counts support this clonotype. The chain is built from TRBV12-3 or TRBV12-4 and TRBJ1-6, with D hard to call. CDR3 size: 12 residues. V lost 1 base to trimming and J lost 16 bases, with 11 bases between them. The CDR3 loop is CASSLDGQRLHF. The CDR3 nucleotides read TGTGCCAGCAGTTTAGATGGGCAGAGGCTCCACTTT.

There are a few counts of this clonotype. This chain links TRBV20-1 with TRBJ2-1, with a possible D match to TRBD1 (5 bases). CDR3 length: 16 residues. V was pared by 3 bases and J by 8 bases, with 23 bases between. From germline, CDR1 is DFQATT and CDR2 SNEGSKA (reference sequence). The chain's CDR3 is CSASRLDGAQTHEQFF. The CDR3 DNA reads as TGCAGTGCTAGTAGGTTAGATGGGGCCCAAACCCATGAGCAGTTCTTC.

V usage is TRBV4-1 and J usage is TRBJ2-7; D perhaps matches TRBD2 (5 bases). The CDR3 loop spans 17 amino acids. V lost 1 base and J 6 bases, leaving 22 bases between the germline ends. Per the germline V gene, CDR1 is MGHRA and CDR2 is YSYEKL. In nucleotides, the CDR3 is TGCGCCAGCAGCCAAGTCATCCTCCTCCGTATGGGGAGCGAGCAGTACTTC. Translated, it gives CASSQVILLRMGSEQYF.

V and J are TRBV28 and TRBJ2-7; the D gene could be TRBD1 or TRBD2 (5 bases each). The CDR3 has 13 residues. Trimming removed 9 bases at V and 7 bases at J, with 19 bases between. CDR1 is MDHEN, CDR2 SYDVKM, per germline. The CDR3 loop reads CASGTLVPLEQYF. CDR3 nucleotide sequence: TGTGCCAGTGGGACGCTAGTCCCTCTGGAGCAGTACTTC.

This clonotype was observed at least ten times. V and J are TRBV12-3 or TRBV12-4 and TRBJ1-6, with D possibly TRBD1 on 6 matching bases. V was clipped by 7 bases and J by 8 bases, with 9 bases between them. This CDR3 has 12 residues. The CDR3 protein is CASTGVDSPLHF. The CDR3 DNA follows: TGTGCCAGCACAGGGGTAGATTCACCCCTCCACTTT.

This clonotype was picked up many times. The chain employs TRBV7-6 and TRBJ2-5; D ambiguous. The V end was cut by 3 bases, the J end by 5 bases, with 13 bases between. The germline V gene encodes CDR1 SGHVS and CDR2 FNYEAQ. The length of the CDR3 is 14 residues. CDR3 loop: CASSLGYLRETQYF. The CDR3 coding sequence is TGTGCCAGCAGCTTGGGATACCTTAGGGAGACCCAGTACTTC. The complete variable domain, with remaining parts taken from reference TRBV7-6 and TRBJ2-5, reads GAGVSQSPRYKVTKRGQDVALRCDPISGHVSLYWYRQALGQGPEFLTYFNYEAQQDKSGLPNDRFSAERPEGSISTLTIQRTEQRDSAMYRCASSLGYLRETQYFGPGTRLLVL.

This clonotype was recorded a few times. The rearrangement uses TRBV3-1 and TRBJ1-2; unclear D gene. This CDR3 contains 13 residues. V lost 4 bases and J lost 4, with 10 bases in between. Germline CDR1 and CDR2: LGHDT and YNNKEL (reference sequence). This CDR3 reads CASSPDGGYGYTF. In DNA, the CDR3 is TGTGCCAGCAGCCCCGACGGCGGCTATGGCTACACCTTC.

This clonotype was seen a few times. The chain carries TRBV28 and TRBJ2-7; D ambiguous. From germline, CDR1 is MDHEN and CDR2 SYDVKM. The CDR3 consists of 12 residues. Trimming cost V 3 bases and J 5 bases, with 8 bases left between them. CDR3 protein: CASSLIAHEQYF. Written as DNA, the CDR3 is TGTGCCAGCAGTTTGATTGCCCACGAGCAGTACTTC.

Here the CDR3 DNA reads TGTGCCAGCAGCTACCAGGGGTACCAGCCCCAGCATTTT. Its translation: CASSYQGYQPQHF. The rearrangement joins TRBV7-9 to TRBJ1-5; maybe TRBD1 (6 bases). This CDR3 has 13 amino acids. Deletions cut 4 bases from V and 7 bases from J, with 11 bases between. Germline-derived CDR1 and CDR2 are SEHNR and FQNEAQ (reference sequence). The full variable domain, its missing parts supplied by reference TRBV7-9 and TRBJ1-5, is DTGVSQNPRHKITKRGQNVTFRCDPISEHNRLYWYRQTLGQGPEFLTYFQNEAQLEKSRLLSDRFSAERPKGSFSTLEIQRTEQGDSAMYLCASSYQGYQPQHFGDGTRLSIL.

This clonotype was detected a few times. The chain has TRBV7-2 and TRBJ1-1; the D gene is possibly TRBD1 (5 bases). Trimming shortened V by 7 bases and J by 0 bases, and 9 bases separated the two germline ends. This CDR3 has 13 amino acids. CDR1 and CDR2 (germline): SGHTA, FQGNSA. CDR3 residues: CASKGRMNTEAFF. The CDR3 DNA follows: TGTGCCAGCAAGGGACGAATGAACACTGAAGCTTTCTTT. Full variable domain (outside the CDR3, taken from reference TRBV7-2 and TRBJ1-1): GAGVSQSPSNKVTEKGKDVELRCDPISGHTALYWYRQSLGQGLEFLIYFQGNSAPDKSGLPSDRFSAERTGGSVSTLTIQRTQQEDSAVYLCASKGRMNTEAFFGQGTRLTVV.

The sample holds many counts of this clonotype. V usage is TRBV20-1 and J usage is TRBJ2-3, with 8 bases fitting TRBD1. The CDR3 runs 14 residues. CDR1 and CDR2 from the germline V gene are DFQATT and SNEGSKA (reference sequence). The V gene end was trimmed by 4 bases and the J gene end by 0 bases; junction bases not matched to a gene: 3. Here the CDR3 DNA reads TGCAGTGCTAAGACAGGGGCTAGCACAGATACGCAGTATTTT. Residues: CSAKTGASTDTQYF.

To note about this clonotype: This may stem from a read error, because a much larger clone lies one nucleotide away. This sequence joins TRBV5-6 and TRBJ2-1; 7 bases line up with TRBD1. Germline V gene lookup returns CDR1 SGHDT and CDR2 YYEEEE. The CDR3 totals 14 residues. CDR3 sequence: CASGLERGPYEQFF. Here the CDR3 DNA reads TGTGCCAGCGGCTTGGAAAGGGGGCCCTATGAGCAGTTCTTC.

In its sample, this clonotype was seen a few times. This chain uses TRBV29-1 with TRBJ2-6, with D possibly being TRBD1 (5 bases). CDR3 length: 16 residues. Trimming shortened V by 5 bases and J by 0 bases, and 14 bases separated the two germline ends. CDR1 and CDR2 from the germline V gene are SQVTM and ANQGSEA. The CDR3 region is CSVKDNPSSGANVLTF. The CDR3 nucleotides are TGCAGCGTTAAGGACAATCCAAGCTCTGGGGCCAACGTCCTGACTTTC.

In its sample, this clonotype was seen many times. This chain joins TRBV18 and TRBJ2-1, with TRBD2 matching 7 bases. The germline V gene has CDR1 KGHSH and CDR2 LQKENI. The CDR3 runs to 13 residues. Trimming at V came to 4 bases and at J to 4 bases, leaving 1 base not matched to a gene. CDR3 sequence reads: CASSRDYYNEQFF. Here the CDR3 DNA reads TGTGCCAGCTCACGGGACTATTACAATGAGCAGTTCTTC.

This clonotype was seen a few times. The rearrangement links TRBV6-2 or TRBV6-3 to TRBJ2-1; tentative D call: TRBD2 (7 bases). Trimming shortened V by 5 bases and J by 6 bases, and 11 bases separated the two germline ends. The germline gives CDR1 MNHEY, CDR2 SVGEGT. The CDR3 totals 13 residues. The CDR3 here is CASSLGGLNEQFF. Here the CDR3 DNA reads TGTGCCAGCAGTCTCGGGGGGCTCAATGAGCAGTTCTTC.

This clonotype showed up many times. CDR3 in amino acids: CSALVGVPTDTQYF. CDR3 coding DNA: TGCAGTGCCCTGGTAGGCGTCCCGACAGATACGCAGTATTTT. This rearrangement joins TRBV20-1 to TRBJ2-3, with unresolved D. Germline CDR1 and CDR2: DFQATT and SNEGSKA (reference sequence). This CDR3 contains 14 residues. V was trimmed by 6 bases and J by 3 bases, leaving 16 bases between them.